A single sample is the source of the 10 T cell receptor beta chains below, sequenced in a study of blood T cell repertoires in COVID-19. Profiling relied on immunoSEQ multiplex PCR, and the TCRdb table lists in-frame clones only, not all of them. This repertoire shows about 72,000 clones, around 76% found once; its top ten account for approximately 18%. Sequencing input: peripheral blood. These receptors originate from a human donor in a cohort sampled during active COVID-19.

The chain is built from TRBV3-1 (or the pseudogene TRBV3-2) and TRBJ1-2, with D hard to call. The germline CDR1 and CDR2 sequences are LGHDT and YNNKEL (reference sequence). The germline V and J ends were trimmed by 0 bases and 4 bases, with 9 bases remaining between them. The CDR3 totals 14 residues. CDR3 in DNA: TGTGCCAGCAGCCAAGATGCAGGCTTCTATGGCTACACCTTC. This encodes CASSQDAGFYGYTF.

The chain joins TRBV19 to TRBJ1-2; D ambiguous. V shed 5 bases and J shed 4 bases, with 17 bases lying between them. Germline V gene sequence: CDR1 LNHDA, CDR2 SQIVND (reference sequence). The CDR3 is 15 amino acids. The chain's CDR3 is CASSLTRPGGYGYTF. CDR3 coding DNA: TGTGCCAGTAGTCTCACCCGTCCGGGAGGCTATGGCTACACCTTC.

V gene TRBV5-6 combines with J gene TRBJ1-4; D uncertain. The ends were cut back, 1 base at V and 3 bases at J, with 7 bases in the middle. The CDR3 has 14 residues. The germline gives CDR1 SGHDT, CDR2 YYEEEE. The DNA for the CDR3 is TGTGCCAGCAGCTTGAGACGGGCTAATGAAAAACTGTTTTTT. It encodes CASSLRRANEKLFF.

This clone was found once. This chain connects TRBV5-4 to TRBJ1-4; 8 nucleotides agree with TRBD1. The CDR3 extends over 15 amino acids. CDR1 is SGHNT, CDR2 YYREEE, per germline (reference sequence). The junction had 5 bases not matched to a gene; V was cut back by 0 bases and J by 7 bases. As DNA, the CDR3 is TGTGCCAGCAGCTTGGTCGGACAGGGAGGTGAAAAACTGTTTTTT. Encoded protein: CASSLVGQGGEKLFF.

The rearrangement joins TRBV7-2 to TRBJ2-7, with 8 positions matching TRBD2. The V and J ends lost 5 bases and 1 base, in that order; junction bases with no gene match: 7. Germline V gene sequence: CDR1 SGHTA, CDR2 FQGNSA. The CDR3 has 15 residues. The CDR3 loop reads CASSPAGGASYEQYF. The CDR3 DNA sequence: TGTGCCAGCAGCCCAGCCGGGGGGGCATCCTACGAGCAGTACTTC.

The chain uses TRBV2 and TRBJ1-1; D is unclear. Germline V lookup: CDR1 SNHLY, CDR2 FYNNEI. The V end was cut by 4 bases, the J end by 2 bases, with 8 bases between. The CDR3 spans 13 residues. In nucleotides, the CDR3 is TGTGCCAGCAGTGTTGGAGATAACACTGAAGCTTTCTTT. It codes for CASSVGDNTEAFF. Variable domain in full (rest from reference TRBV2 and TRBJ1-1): EPEVTQTPSHQVTQMGQEVILRCVPISNHLYFYWYRQILGQKVEFLVSFYNNEISEKSEIFDDQFSVERPDGSNFTLKIRSTKLEDSAMYFCASSVGDNTEAFFGQGTRLTVV.

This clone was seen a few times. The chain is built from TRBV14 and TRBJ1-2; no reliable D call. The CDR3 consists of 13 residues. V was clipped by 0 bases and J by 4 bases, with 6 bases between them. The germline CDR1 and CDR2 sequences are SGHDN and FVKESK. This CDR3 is CASSQDYTYGYTF. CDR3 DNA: TGTGCCAGCAGCCAAGATTACACCTATGGCTACACCTTC.

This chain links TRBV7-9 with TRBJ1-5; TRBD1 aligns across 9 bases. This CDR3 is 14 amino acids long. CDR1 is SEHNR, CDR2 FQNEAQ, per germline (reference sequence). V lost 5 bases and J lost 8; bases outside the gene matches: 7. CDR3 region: CASSRGQGEKPQHF. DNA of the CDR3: TGTGCCAGCAGCCGGGGACAGGGTGAGAAGCCCCAGCATTTT.

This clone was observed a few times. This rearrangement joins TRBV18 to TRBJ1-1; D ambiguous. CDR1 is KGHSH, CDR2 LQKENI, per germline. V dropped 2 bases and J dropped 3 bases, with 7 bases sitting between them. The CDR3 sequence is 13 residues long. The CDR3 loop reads CASSPSQYTEAFF. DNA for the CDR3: TGTGCCAGCTCACCATCTCAGTACACTGAAGCTTTCTTT.

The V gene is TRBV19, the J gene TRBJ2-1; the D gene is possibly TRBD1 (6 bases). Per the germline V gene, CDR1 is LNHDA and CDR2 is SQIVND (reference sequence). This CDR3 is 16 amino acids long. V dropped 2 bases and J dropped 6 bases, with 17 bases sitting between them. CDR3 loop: CASSIYRDPSGNEQFF. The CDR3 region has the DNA TGTGCCAGTAGTATATACAGGGACCCTTCTGGCAATGAGCAGTTCTTC.